The rows below give T cell receptor beta chains drawn from one sample of a study of identical twins. TCRdb reprocessed the 5' RACE reads via MiXCR and lists one record per CDR3 protein. The data show roughly 1,500,000 distinct CDR3 sequences, 25% to 35% seen once. Input material: cord blood. The receptors were sampled from a newborn girl in good health. Each CDR3 is given with its conserved first and last residue. A D gene is named only where the DNA matches it firmly. Not every row has a clone size; where given, it reads once, few, many or a size class.

v_gene,d_gene,j_gene,abundance,CDR3aa,CDR3nt
TRBV28,TRBD2,TRBJ2-5,few,CASSSRLAGYQETQYF,TGTGCCAGCAGTTCCCGACTAGCGGGTTACCAAGAGACCCAGTACTTC
TRBV6-8,TRBD2,TRBJ2-1,.,CASSCWTSASSYNEQFF,TGTGCCAGCAGTTGCTGGACTAGCGCCAGCTCCTACAATGAGCAGTTCTTC
TRBV20-1,.,TRBJ1-6,.,CSASQGGNLPLHF,TGCAGTGCTAGTCAGGGAGGGAATTTACCCCTCCACTTT
TRBV21-1,.,TRBJ2-6,.,CASSKALGPSGANVLTF,TGTGCCAGCAGCAAAGCGCTAGGGCCCTCTGGGGCCAACGTCCTGACTTTC
TRBV6-1,TRBD1,TRBJ2-7,few,CASSEWDRGAYEQYF,TGTGCCAGCAGTGAATGGGACAGGGGGGCCTACGAGCAGTACTTC
TRBV7-2,.,TRBJ2-3,few,CASSFPQGPATQYF,TGTGCCAGCAGCTTCCCACAGGGACCAGCTACGCAGTATTTT
TRBV25-1,TRBD2,TRBJ2-3,few,CASSGIAGGSTDTQYF,TGTGCCAGCAGTGGGATAGCGGGAGGGAGCACAGATACGCAGTATTTT
TRBV28,TRBD2,TRBJ2-7,many,CASSLVAGDGYEQYF,TGTGCCAGCAGCCTCGTAGCGGGAGATGGTTACGAGCAGTACTTC
TRBV27,.,TRBJ2-1,few,CASRLRGYGRELYNEQFF,TGTGCCAGCAGACTCCGGGGCTATGGGCGGGAACTATACAATGAGCAGTTCTTC
TRBV5-1,TRBD1,TRBJ2-7,.,CASSLSPTGVGYEQYF,TGCGCCAGCAGCTTGTCCCCAACAGGGGTCGGTTACGAGCAGTACTTC
TRBV24-1,TRBD1,TRBJ2-7,few,CATSAPPGTGTSYEQYF,TGTGCCACCAGTGCCCCACCCGGGACAGGGACCTCCTACGAGCAGTACTTC
TRBV9,.,TRBJ2-7,few,CASSPRGSWGYEQYF,TGTGCCAGCAGCCCGCGGGGCAGTTGGGGATACGAGCAGTACTTC
TRBV7-9,TRBD1,TRBJ1-1,few,CASSLGGVWTGNTEAFF,TGTGCCAGCAGCTTAGGAGGTGTATGGACAGGGAACACTGAAGCTTTCTTT
TRBV6-1,.,TRBJ1-2,few,CASSVVTAYGYTF,TGTGCCAGCAGTGTCGTCACAGCTTATGGCTACACCTTC
TRBV10-3,.,TRBJ2-7,.,CAISDGKDSWGSYEQYF,TGTGCCATCAGTGACGGAAAAGACTCTTGGGGCTCCTACGAGCAGTACTTC
TRBV7-9,.,TRBJ1-1,few,CASSRQTNTEAFF,TGTGCCAGCAGCCGTCAAACGAACACTGAAGCTTTCTTT
TRBV11-2,TRBD2,TRBJ2-7,.,CASSRRLAASSYNEQYF,TGTGCCAGCAGTCGGCGACTAGCGGCGAGCTCCTACAATGAGCAGTACTTC
TRBV5-1,TRBD1,TRBJ2-7,.,CASSLVQGAYSEQYF,TGCGCCAGCAGCTTGGTACAGGGGGCCTACAGCGAGCAGTACTTC
TRBV20-1,TRBD1,TRBJ1-2,.,CSAMDRGAGDYGYTF,TGCAGTGCTATGGACAGGGGCGCGGGGGACTATGGCTACACCTTC
TRBV5-1,TRBD2,TRBJ2-7,.,CASSDTLAGTYNEQYF,TGCGCCAGCAGCGACACTCTAGCGGGGACTTACAATGAGCAGTACTTC
TRBV5-1,TRBD1,TRBJ2-7,once,CASSLIAGTGTYEQYF,TGCGCCAGCAGCTTGATTGCCGGGACAGGGACCTACGAGCAGTACTTC
TRBV2,.,TRBJ1-5,.,CASSEGWGAQPQHF,TGTGCCAGCAGTGAGGGTTGGGGTGCTCAGCCCCAGCATTTT
TRBV20-1,.,TRBJ2-7,few,CSSKDLSSYEQYF,TGCAGCTCTAAGGACTTAAGCTCCTACGAGCAGTACTTC
TRBV20-1,.,TRBJ2-7,.,CSAWKTLGFYEQYF,TGCAGTGCTTGGAAAACACTGGGTTTTTACGAGCAGTACTTC
TRBV28,TRBD2,TRBJ2-7,.,CAGETSLYEQYF,TGTGCCGGCGAGACTAGCTTGTACGAGCAGTACTTC
TRBV20-1,.,TRBJ1-2,few,CSARPSHPNYGYTF,TGCAGTGCTAGACCCTCTCACCCCAACTATGGCTACACCTTC
TRBV24-1,TRBD2,TRBJ2-7,many,CATSDSASGRYEQYF,TGTGCCACCAGTGATTCGGCTAGCGGACGGTACGAGCAGTACTTC
TRBV4-1,.,TRBJ1-4,.,CASSQVGIGEKLFF,TGCGCCAGCAGCCAAGTAGGGATTGGAGAAAAACTGTTTTTT
TRBV5-5,TRBD1,TRBJ2-7,few,CASSPRQGLTYEQYF,TGTGCCAGCAGCCCCCGACAGGGCCTTACCTACGAGCAGTACTTC
TRBV7-9,TRBD2,TRBJ2-1,few,CASTLIAGVGYNEQFF,TGTGCCAGCACCCTCATAGCGGGAGTGGGCTACAATGAGCAGTTCTTC
TRBV25-1,.,TRBJ2-7,.,CASSESALALHEQYF,TGTGCCAGCAGTGAATCGGCACTAGCTCTCCACGAGCAGTACTTC
TRBV20-1,TRBD1,TRBJ1-6,few,CSAQGGRNSPLHF,TGCAGTGCCCAGGGGGGGAGAAATTCACCCCTCCACTTT
TRBV5-1,.,TRBJ2-3,.,CASFLTGSTDTQYF,TGCGCCAGCTTTCTGACAGGTAGCACAGATACGCAGTATTTT
TRBV5-1,.,TRBJ2-1,once,CASREEHEQFF,TGCGCCAGCAGGGAAGAACACGAGCAGTTCTTC
TRBV3-1,TRBD1,TRBJ2-7,few,CASSQGTGAFSYEQYF,TGTGCCAGCAGCCAAGGGACAGGGGCATTCTCCTACGAGCAGTACTTC
TRBV20-1,TRBD2,TRBJ2-7,.,CSASYSGTSYEQYF,TGCAGTGCTAGCTATAGCGGGACTTCCTACGAGCAGTACTTC
TRBV20-1,TRBD1,TRBJ1-5,.,CSARDLRTGGQPQHF,TGCAGTGCTAGAGATCTAAGGACAGGGGGTCAGCCCCAGCATTTT
TRBV4-2,TRBD2,TRBJ2-3,.,CASSRPQAGGPRATQYF,TGTGCCAGCAGTCGGCCACAAGCGGGAGGGCCTCGGGCTACGCAGTATTTT
TRBV20-1,.,TRBJ2-7,.,CSAQGRMSSYEQYF,TGCAGTGCTCAGGGACGGATGAGCTCCTACGAGCAGTACTTC
TRBV29-1,TRBD1,TRBJ2-3,.,CSVVSGQGRHTDTQYF,TGCAGCGTTGTTTCGGGACAGGGGAGACACACAGATACGCAGTATTTT
TRBV20-1,TRBD2,TRBJ2-1,.,CSGVLAGGYNEQFF,TGCAGTGGCGTACTAGCGGGAGGTTACAATGAGCAGTTCTTC